This record looks at one TCR beta chain sequence and its context. As yet, its antigen is unknown. The data derive from a study of cytomegalovirus exposure and HLA in healthy donors. Whole-study context: Caucasian-associated ancestry cluster membership applied to 75% to 85% of a few hundred genotyped donors.

PCR used 60 Vbeta primers and 13 Jbeta primers. Generated by immunoSEQ multiplex PCR, the TCRdb table keeps only in-frame clones and is missing some. There are 210,000 or so clones in the sample; about 80% occur only once, and 15% lies in the top ten. V lost 1 base, J lost 7 bases, and 4 bases lay in between. This CDR3 contains 11 residues. The germline V gene has CDR1 MNHNS and CDR2 SASEGT. Study-wide findings and caveats: Many donors shared some public TCRs, even though most TCR sequences were rare.

This receptor was taken from a man in his forties or fifties in good health and CMV-seronegative. Sequenced: PBMCs. The chain is built from TRBV6-1 and TRBJ1-2, with no clear D. Here the CDR3 DNA reads TGTGCCAGCAGTGAAGTTATTGGCTACACCTTC. It is translated as CASSEVIGYTF.